The rows below give T cell receptor beta chains drawn from one sample of a study of beta chain features in type 1 diabetes. The repertoire was sequenced with immunoSEQ multiplex PCR; TCRdb's copy has only in-frame clones and lacks some. The sample has 250,000 to 300,000 clones; approximately 25% are singletons. Source material: naive CD4+ T cells from blood. The receptors were sampled from a woman aged 25 to 45 with type 1 diabetes. Both conserved end residues are part of each CDR3. The D gene is left open where the match is weak. The size entry is marked missing in some rows and otherwise reads once, few, many or a size class.

j_gene | abundance | d_gene | v_gene | CDR3nt | CDR3aa
TRBJ2-3 | NA | NA | TRBV6-5 | TGTGCCAGCAGTTCGATTAACTGGGAGTCGGATACGCAGTATTTT | CASSSINWESDTQYF
TRBJ2-1 | NA | NA | TRBV7-9 | TGTGCCAGCAGCGCCTACAGTGAGCAGTTCTTC | CASSAYSEQFF
TRBJ1-2 | NA | NA | TRBV4-1 | TGCGCCAGCAGCCAAGAGAGGGTGAGGGGGTCGACGGTTGGCTACACCTTC | CASSQERVRGSTVGYTF
TRBJ2-1 | NA | TRBD2 | TRBV9 | TGTGCCAGCAGCGTAGACGGACTAGACTACAATGAGCAGTTCTTC | CASSVDGLDYNEQFF
TRBJ2-5 | few | TRBD1 | TRBV11-3 | TGTGCCAGCAGCCCCGGGACAGGGGTCATAGAGACCCAGTACTTC | CASSPGTGVIETQYF
TRBJ1-1 | few | TRBD1 | TRBV15 | TGTGCCACCAGCCAAGGGACAGTGAACACTGAAGCTTTCTTT | CATSQGTVNTEAFF
TRBJ2-5 | NA | TRBD2 | TRBV7-9 | TGTGCCGGGGAGGGGAGGAATCAAGAGACCCAGTACTTC | CAGEGRNQETQYF
TRBJ2-7 | few | TRBD2 | TRBV18 | TGTGCCAGCTCACGCGGGGGGGCCTACGAGCAGTACTTC | CASSRGGAYEQYF
TRBJ2-1 | NA | TRBD2 | TRBV5-1 | TGCGCCAGCAGCTTGGGAGCGGGATCCGAGCAGTTCTTC | CASSLGAGSEQFF
TRBJ2-1 | NA | TRBD2 | TRBV6-5 | TGTGCCAGCGGGAGACTAGCGGGAGGCAATGAGCAGTTCTTC | CASGRLAGGNEQFF
TRBJ2-1 | NA | NA | TRBV2 | TGTGCCAGCAGCGGCCAGTCCAGGCAGAAAACGACCTACAATGAGCAGTTCTTC | CASSGQSRQKTTYNEQFF
TRBJ1-4 | NA | TRBD1 | TRBV5-6 | TGTGCCAGCAGCTCGAACAGGGGTAGCGATGAAAAACTGTTTTTT | CASSSNRGSDEKLFF
TRBJ1-2 | NA | TRBD1 | TRBV5-1 | TGCGCCAGCAGCGCCCTCGACAGGGGGTTTCAAGGCTACACCTTC | CASSALDRGFQGYTF
TRBJ1-2 | NA | NA | TRBV29-1 | TGCAGCGTTGAACCAGGGTCCACTTTCTATGGCTACACCTTC | CSVEPGSTFYGYTF
TRBJ2-3 | NA | NA | TRBV29-1 | TGCAGCGGCAGGGGCACAGATACGCAGTATTTT | CSGRGTDTQYF